This T cell receptor beta chain originates from a study of CD8+ T cells in alopecia areata. Background on the study: Patients received oral tofacitinib, 5 to 10 mg twice daily, for moderate-to-severe alopecia areata. Treatment with tofacitinib (6 to 18 months) was followed by 6 months off drug. The study, taken as a whole, reports: TCRs were shared less clearly across patients than in mice, possibly for HLA-related reasons.

As regards this clone: No antigen is known for it.

Stated treatment: oral pan-JAK inhibitor, 5-10 mg twice daily. Researchers took lesional scalp punch biopsies and peripheral blood from people who were alopecia areata patients. There are 12 residues in the CDR3. The germline V and J ends were trimmed by 6 bases and 4 bases, with 6 bases remaining between them. Germline V gene data show CDR1 as SNHLY and CDR2 as FYNNEI. cDNA serving as the sequencing template came from extracted, reverse transcribed RNA. Produced via immunoSEQ multiplex PCR; TCRdb's table is partial and in-frame only. This sample has 200,000 or so clones, with about 62% found just once.

This chain connects TRBV2 to TRBJ2-2; D call uncertain. This TCR derives from a human donor with alopecia areata. Sequencing used CD4+ T cells sorted from blood, obtained at week 24, from a patient treated with tofacitinib. CDR3 nucleotide sequence: TGTGCCAGCAGCGAGAGCACCGGGGAGCTGTTTTTT. This gives the protein CASSESTGELFF.